This T cell receptor (beta chain) comes out of a study of cytomegalovirus exposure and HLA in healthy donors. PCR involved 60 Vbeta and 13 Jbeta primers. Assay used: immunoSEQ multiplex PCR; TCRdb lists only in-frame clones, some missing. Found here are tens of thousands of clones, roughly 75% of them singletons; the top ten hold roughly 2%. Participants comprised healthy donors of bone marrow. Sequences were obtained from PBMCs. The clonotype originates from a man aged 35-49 years in good health and CMV-seronegative.

CDR3 in DNA: TGTGCCAGTAGTAGGACTAGCGGGACTGGGGCCAACGTCCTGACTTTC. This translates into CASSRTSGTGANVLTF. This sequence joins TRBV19 and TRBJ2-6, with 12 bases aligning to TRBD2. V shed 4 bases and J 2 bases; nucleotides not matched to a gene: 0. Germline V lookup: CDR1 LNHDA, CDR2 SQIVND (reference sequence). The CDR3 runs to 16 residues.